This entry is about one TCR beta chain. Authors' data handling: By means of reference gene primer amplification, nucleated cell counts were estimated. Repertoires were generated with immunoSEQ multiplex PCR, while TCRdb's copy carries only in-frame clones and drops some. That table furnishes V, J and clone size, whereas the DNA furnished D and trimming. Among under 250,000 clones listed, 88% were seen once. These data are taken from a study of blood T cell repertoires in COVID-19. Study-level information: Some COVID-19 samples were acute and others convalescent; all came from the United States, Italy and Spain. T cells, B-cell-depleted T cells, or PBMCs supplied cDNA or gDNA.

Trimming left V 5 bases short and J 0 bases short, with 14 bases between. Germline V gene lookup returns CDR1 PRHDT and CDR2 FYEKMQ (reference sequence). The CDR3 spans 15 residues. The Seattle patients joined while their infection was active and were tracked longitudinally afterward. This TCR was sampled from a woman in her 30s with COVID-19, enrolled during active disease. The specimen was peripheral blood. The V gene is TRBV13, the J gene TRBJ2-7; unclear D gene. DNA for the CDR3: TGTGCCAGCAGCATCGGGTCTGCGAGCTCCTACGAGCAGTACTTC. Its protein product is CASSIGSASSYEQYF.